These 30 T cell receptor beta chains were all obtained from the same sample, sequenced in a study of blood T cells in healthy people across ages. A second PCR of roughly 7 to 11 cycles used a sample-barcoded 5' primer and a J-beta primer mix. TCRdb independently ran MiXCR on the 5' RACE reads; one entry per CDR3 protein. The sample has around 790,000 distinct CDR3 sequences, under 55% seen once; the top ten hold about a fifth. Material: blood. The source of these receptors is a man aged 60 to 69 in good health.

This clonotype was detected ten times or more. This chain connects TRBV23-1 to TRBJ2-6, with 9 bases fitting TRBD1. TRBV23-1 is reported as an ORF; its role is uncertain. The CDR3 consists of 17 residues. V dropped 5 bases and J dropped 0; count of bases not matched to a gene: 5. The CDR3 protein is CASSSGTGHSGANVLTF. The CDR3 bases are TGCGCCAGCAGTTCCGGGACAGGGCACTCTGGGGCCAACGTCCTGACTTTC.

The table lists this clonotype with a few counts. The CDR3 nucleotides are TGTGCCAGCAGCAAAGGTCGACAGGGAGACTATGGCTACACCTTC. The encoded protein is CASSKGRQGDYGYTF. The chain employs TRBV5-5 and TRBJ1-2; 7 bases map to TRBD1. Trimming cost V 4 bases and J 3 bases; bases outside gene matches: 9. CDR3 length: 15 amino acids. Germline V gene sequence: CDR1 SGHKS, CDR2 YYEKEE (reference sequence).

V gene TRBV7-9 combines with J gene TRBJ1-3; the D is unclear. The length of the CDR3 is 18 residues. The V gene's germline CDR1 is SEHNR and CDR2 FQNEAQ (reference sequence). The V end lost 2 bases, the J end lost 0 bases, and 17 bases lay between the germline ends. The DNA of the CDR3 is TGTGCCAGCAGCTTAACCCCGTTCGTGGGTCACTCTGGAAACACCATATATTTT. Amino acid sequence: CASSLTPFVGHSGNTIYF.

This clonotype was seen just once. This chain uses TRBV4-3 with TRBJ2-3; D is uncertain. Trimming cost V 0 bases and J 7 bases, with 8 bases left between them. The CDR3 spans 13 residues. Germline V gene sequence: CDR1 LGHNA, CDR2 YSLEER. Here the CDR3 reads CASSQDEQHTQYF. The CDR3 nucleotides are TGCGCCAGCAGCCAAGATGAGCAACATACGCAGTATTTT.

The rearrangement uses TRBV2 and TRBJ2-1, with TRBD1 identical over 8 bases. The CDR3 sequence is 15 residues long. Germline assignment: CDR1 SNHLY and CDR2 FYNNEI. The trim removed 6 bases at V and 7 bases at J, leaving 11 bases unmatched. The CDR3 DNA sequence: TGTGCCAGCAGCCCTATGGACAGGGACGGGAATGAGCAGTTCTTC. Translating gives CASSPMDRDGNEQFF.

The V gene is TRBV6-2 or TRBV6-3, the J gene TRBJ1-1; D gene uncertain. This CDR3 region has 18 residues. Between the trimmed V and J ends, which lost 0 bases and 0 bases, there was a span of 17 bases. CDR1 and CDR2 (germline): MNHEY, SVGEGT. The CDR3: CASSYSGRQRVVNTEAFF. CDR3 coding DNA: TGTGCCAGCAGTTACTCAGGCCGACAAAGGGTCGTGAACACTGAAGCTTTCTTT.

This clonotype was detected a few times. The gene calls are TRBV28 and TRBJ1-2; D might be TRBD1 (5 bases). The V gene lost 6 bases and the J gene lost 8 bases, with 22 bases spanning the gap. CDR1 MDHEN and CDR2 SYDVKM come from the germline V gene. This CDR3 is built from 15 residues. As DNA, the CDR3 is TGTGCCAGCAGGGCAGCCAGGGTGGGTACGTCGGGCTACACCTTC. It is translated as CASRAARVGTSGYTF.

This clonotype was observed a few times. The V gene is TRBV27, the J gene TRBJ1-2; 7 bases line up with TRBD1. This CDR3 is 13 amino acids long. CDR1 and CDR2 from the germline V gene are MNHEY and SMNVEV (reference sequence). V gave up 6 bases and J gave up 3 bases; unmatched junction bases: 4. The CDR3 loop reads CASRKGADYGYTF. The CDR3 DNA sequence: TGTGCCAGCAGAAAGGGGGCAGACTATGGCTACACCTTC.

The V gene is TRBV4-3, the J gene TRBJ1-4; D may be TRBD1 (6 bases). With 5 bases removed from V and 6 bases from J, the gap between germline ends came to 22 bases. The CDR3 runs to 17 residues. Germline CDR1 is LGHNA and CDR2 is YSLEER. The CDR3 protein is CASSKNNGRGPDEKLFF. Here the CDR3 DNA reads TGCGCCAGCAGCAAAAACAATGGCAGGGGCCCGGATGAAAAACTGTTTTTT.

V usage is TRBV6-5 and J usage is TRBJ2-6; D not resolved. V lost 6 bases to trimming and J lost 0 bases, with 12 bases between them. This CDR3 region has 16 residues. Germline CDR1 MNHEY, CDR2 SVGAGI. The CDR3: CASRGRSLSGANVLTF. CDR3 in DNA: TGTGCCAGCAGAGGTCGATCACTCTCTGGGGCCAACGTCCTGACTTTC.

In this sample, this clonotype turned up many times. The CDR3 sequence is CSVKTGVNTEAFF. The CDR3 region has the DNA TGCAGTGTTAAGACAGGGGTGAACACTGAAGCTTTCTTT. The chain carries TRBV20-1 and TRBJ1-1, with 8 bases matching TRBD1. There are 13 residues in the CDR3. CDR1 and CDR2 (germline): DFQATT, SNEGSKA (reference sequence). V trimming: 7 bases; J trimming: 0 bases; junction bases outside the gene matches: 4.

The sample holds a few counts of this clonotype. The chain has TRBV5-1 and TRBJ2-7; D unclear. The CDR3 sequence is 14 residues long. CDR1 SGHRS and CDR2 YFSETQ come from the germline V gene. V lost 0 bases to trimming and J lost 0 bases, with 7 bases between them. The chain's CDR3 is CASSLASNSYEQYF. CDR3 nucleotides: TGCGCCAGCAGCTTGGCCAGCAACTCCTACGAGCAGTACTTC.

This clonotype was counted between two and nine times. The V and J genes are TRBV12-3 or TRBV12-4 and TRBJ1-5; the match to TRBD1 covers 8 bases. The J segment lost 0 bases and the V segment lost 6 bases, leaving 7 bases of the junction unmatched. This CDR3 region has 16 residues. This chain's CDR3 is CASSDGTGDSNQPQHF. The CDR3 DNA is TGTGCCAGCAGCGACGGGACAGGTGATAGCAATCAGCCCCAGCATTTT.

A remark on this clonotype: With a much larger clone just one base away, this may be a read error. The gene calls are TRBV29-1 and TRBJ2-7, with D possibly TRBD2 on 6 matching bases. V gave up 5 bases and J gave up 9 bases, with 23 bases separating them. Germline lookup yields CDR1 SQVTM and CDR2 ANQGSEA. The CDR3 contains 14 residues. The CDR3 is CSVQAGTPAGVQYF. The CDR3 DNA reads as TGCAGCGTTCAGGCCGGGACTCCAGCGGGCGTGCAGTACTTC.

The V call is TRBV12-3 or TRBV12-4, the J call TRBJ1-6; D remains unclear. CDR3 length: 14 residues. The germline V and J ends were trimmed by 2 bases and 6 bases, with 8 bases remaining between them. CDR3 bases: TGTGCCAGCAGTTTACGGGGAAGTAATTCACCCCTCCACTTT. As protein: CASSLRGSNSPLHF.

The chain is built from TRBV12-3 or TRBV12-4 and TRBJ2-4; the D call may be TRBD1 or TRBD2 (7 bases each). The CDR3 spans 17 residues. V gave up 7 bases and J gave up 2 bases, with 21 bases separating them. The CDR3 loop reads CASKGEGARSTKNIQYF. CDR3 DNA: TGTGCCAGCAAGGGGGAGGGGGCGCGAAGTACCAAAAACATTCAGTACTTC.

CDR3 nucleotide sequence: TGCGCCAGCAGCTTGGGACTGTTCGGCGAGCAGTACTTC. Amino acids: CASSLGLFGEQYF. J is TRBJ2-4 and V is TRBV5-1; D is ambiguous. The DNA end is a closer match to TRBJ2-7, so the J assignment may be wrong. Per the germline V gene, CDR1 is SGHRS and CDR2 is YFSETQ. The length of the CDR3 is 13 residues.

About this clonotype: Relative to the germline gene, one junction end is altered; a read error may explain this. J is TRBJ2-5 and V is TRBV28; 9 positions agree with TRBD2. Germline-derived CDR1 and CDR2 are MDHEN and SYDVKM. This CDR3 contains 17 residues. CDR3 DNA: TGTTCCAGCATCCCCAGGGGGGTCCTAGCGGGGCAAGAGACCCAGTACTTC. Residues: CSSIPRGVLAGQETQYF.

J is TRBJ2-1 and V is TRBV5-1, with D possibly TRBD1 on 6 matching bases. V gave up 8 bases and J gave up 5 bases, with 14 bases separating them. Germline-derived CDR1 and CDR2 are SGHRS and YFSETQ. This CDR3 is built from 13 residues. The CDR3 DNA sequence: TGCGCCAGTGCCCCCGGGACAAACAATGAGCAGTTCTTC. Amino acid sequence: CASAPGTNNEQFF. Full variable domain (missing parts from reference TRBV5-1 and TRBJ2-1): KAGVTQTPRYLIKTRGQQVTLSCSPISGHRSVSWYQQTPGQGLQFLFEYFSETQRNKGNFPGRFSGRQFSNSRSEMNVSTLELGDSALYLCASAPGTNNEQFFGPGTRLTVL.

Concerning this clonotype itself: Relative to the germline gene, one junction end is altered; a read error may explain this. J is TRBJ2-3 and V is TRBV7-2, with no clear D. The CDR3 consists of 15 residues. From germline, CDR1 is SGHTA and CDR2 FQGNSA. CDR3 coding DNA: TGTGTCAGCAGCTTATGGTTTGGCAGCACAGATACGCAGTATTTT. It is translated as CVSSLWFGSTDTQYF.

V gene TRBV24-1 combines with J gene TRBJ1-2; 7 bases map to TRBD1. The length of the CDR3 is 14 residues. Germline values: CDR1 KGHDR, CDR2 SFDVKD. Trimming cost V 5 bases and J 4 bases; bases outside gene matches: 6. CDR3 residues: CATSAPDRTYGYTF. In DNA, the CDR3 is TGTGCCACCAGTGCCCCGGACAGGACCTATGGCTACACCTTC.

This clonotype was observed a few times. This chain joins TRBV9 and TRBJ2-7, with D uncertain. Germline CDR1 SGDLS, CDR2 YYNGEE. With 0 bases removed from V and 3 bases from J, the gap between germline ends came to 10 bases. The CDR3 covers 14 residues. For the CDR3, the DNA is TGTGCCAGCAGCGTAGCTCTGGGTAACTACGAGCAGTACTTC. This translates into CASSVALGNYEQYF.

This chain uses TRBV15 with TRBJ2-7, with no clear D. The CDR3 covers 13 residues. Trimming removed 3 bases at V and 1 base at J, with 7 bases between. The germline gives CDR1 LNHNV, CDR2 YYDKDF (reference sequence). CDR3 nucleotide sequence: TGTGCCACCAGCAGTGAAGTTTCCTACGAGCAGTACTTC. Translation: CATSSEVSYEQYF.

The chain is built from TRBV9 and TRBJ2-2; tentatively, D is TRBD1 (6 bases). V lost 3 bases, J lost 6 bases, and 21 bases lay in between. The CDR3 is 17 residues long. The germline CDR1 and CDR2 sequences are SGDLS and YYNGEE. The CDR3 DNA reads TGTGCCAGCAGCGAATCCCCCCCAGGGGCAAGTGCCGGGGAGCTGTTTTTT. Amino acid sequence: CASSESPPGASAGELFF.

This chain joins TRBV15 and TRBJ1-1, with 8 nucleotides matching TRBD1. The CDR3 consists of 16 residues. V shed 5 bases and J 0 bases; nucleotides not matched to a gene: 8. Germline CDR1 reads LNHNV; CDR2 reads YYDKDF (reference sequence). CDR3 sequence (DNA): TGTGCCACCAGCCCAGACAGGGGCCGCATGAACACTGAAGCTTTCTTT. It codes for CATSPDRGRMNTEAFF.

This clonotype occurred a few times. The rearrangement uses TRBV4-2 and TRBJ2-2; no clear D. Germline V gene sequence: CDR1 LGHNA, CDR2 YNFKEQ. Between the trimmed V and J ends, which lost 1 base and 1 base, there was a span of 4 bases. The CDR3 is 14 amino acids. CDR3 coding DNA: TGTGCCAGCAGCCAAGCGGAGAACACCGGGGAGCTGTTTTTT. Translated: CASSQAENTGELFF.

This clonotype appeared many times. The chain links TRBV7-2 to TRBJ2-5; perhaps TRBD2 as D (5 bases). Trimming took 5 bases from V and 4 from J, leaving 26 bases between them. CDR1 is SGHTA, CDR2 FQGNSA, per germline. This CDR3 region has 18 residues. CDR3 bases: TGTGCCAGCAGCCATCGGTTTTTGGGCGGAGGACTGGGAGAGACCCAGTACTTC. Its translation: CASSHRFLGGGLGETQYF.

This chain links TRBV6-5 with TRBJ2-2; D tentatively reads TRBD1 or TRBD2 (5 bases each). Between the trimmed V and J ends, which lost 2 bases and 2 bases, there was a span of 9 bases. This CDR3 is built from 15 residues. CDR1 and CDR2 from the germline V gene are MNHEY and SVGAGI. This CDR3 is CASSYGGPNTGELFF. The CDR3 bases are TGTGCCAGCAGTTACGGGGGTCCCAACACCGGGGAGCTGTTTTTT.

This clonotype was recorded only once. CDR3 DNA sequence: TGTGCCAGCAGCCCCGGGACAGGGCCTGAAAAACTGTTTTTT. Amino acids: CASSPGTGPEKLFF. The rearrangement joins TRBV27 to TRBJ1-4, with 9 bases fitting TRBD1. Germline trimming cut 6 bases from V and 7 bases from J; bases unmatched to any gene: 6. This CDR3 is 14 amino acids long. Per germline, CDR1 MNHEY and CDR2 SMNVEV (reference sequence).

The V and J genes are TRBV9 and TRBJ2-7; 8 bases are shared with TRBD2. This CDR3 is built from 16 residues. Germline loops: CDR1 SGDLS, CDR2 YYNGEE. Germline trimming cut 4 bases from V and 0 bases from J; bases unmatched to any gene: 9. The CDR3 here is CASSFQTSAPSYEQYF. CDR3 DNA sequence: TGTGCCAGCAGCTTCCAGACTAGCGCACCCTCCTACGAGCAGTACTTC.